A selection of T cell receptor beta chains follows, all from one sample in a study of response to subunit inactivated influenza vaccine. TCRdb fed the RT-PCR reads into MiXCR, producing one record per CDR3 protein. The table shows a few hundred thousand distinct CDR3 sequences, with approximately 15% occurring only once. The sequences come from PBMCs from blood, collected 11 to 12 days after vaccination. All receptors derive from a man in his forties or fifties who received an inactivated influenza vaccine. The conserved cysteine and the conserved F or W are not part of the CDR3 here.

V	J	CDR3
TRBV9	TRBJ2-7	ASSVGQGDRYEQY
TRBV3-1	TRBJ2-2	ASSQGARGGGELF
TRBV20-1	TRBJ2-3	SARDLAGAGDTQY
TRBV20-1	TRBJ2-1	SARDSGGSDEQF
TRBV19	TRBJ1-5	ASSIDSGKQPQH
TRBV5-5	TRBJ2-7	ASSLGGQGANYEQY
TRBV20-1	TRBJ2-7	SARGASSFGYEQY
TRBV5-1	TRBJ1-3	ASSYDSRSGNTIY
TRBV2	TRBJ1-1	ASRVGGTGNTEAF
TRBV10-3	TRBJ2-2	AISEMLAGVGELF
TRBV29-1	TRBJ2-2	SVVGVGELF
TRBV6-1	TRBJ1-3	ASSNLRTAGNTIY
TRBV6-1	TRBJ2-3	ASSESSGTRTDTQY
TRBV12-3/TRBV12-4	TRBJ1-2	ASSLAAGQGAGYT
TRBV7-7	TRBJ2-1	ASSLEGTSPYNEQF
TRBV5-1	TRBJ1-1	ASSLQGAPTEAF
TRBV24-1	TRBJ1-1	ATSRTSENTEAF
TRBV12-3/TRBV12-4	TRBJ2-3	ASTRGGGTDTQY
TRBV7-3	TRBJ2-1	ASSLGRLAGAMNEQF
TRBV3-1	TRBJ2-7	ASSDQKGQEQY
TRBV7-2	TRBJ1-5	ASSPTGPGQPQH
TRBV9	TRBJ1-2	ASSASSTWGYT
TRBV28	TRBJ1-3	ASSLSGGSGNTIY
TRBV5-1	TRBJ1-1	ASSLSRDTEAF
TRBV11-1	TRBJ2-1	ASSRLQAYNGQF
TRBV15	TRBJ2-1	ATQNTPGRTYNEQF
TRBV6-6	TRBJ2-7	ASRTGAGEQY
TRBV7-8	TRBJ1-2	ASSLDPQGSYGYT
TRBV29-1	TRBJ2-7	SVEVQGIYEQY
TRBV6-5	TRBJ2-2	ASSYSATTGSNTGELF
TRBV5-1	TRBJ2-2	ASSLGQGNTGELF
TRBV3-1	TRBJ1-4	ASSGWANEKLF
TRBV4-3	TRBJ2-2	ASSHRDRYTGELF
TRBV20-1	TRBJ1-5	SARWGRGQPQH
TRBV18	TRBJ2-2	ASSPRQGRTGELF
TRBV5-5	TRBJ1-2	ASSLKMTGGFYGYT
TRBV3-1	TRBJ2-4	ASSPTGLAGGGNIQY
TRBV7-6	TRBJ1-1	ASSRRQGAEAF
TRBV4-2	TRBJ1-4	ASSQDLTGDEKLF
TRBV5-1	TRBJ2-7	ASSQTGVLSYEQY
TRBV19	TRBJ2-2	ASSIKAIGELF
TRBV6-2/TRBV6-3	TRBJ2-7	ASKRIGYEQY
TRBV7-2	TRBJ2-3	ASSLASGGRRLRTDTQY
TRBV20-1	TRBJ1-5	SAILGQGVNQPQH
TRBV12-3/TRBV12-4	TRBJ1-2	ASSRDPNYGYT
TRBV2	TRBJ2-7	ASRMVPYEQY
TRBV10-3	TRBJ2-5	AIRQGLAEETQY
TRBV12-3/TRBV12-4	TRBJ2-3	ASSSPMGTQY
TRBV4-3	TRBJ2-6	ASSQEHRSGANVLT
TRBV7-2	TRBJ2-7	ASRESSGVHEQY
TRBV27	TRBJ2-5	ASRPNPQETQY
TRBV3-1	TRBJ2-5	ASSQDDSDQETQY
TRBV11-1	TRBJ2-1	ASSLGWSSGRVDNEQF
TRBV2	TRBJ2-1	ASTEGLAGASEQF
TRBV7-9	TRBJ2-7	ASSLVIRAGLDEQY
TRBV20-1	TRBJ2-1	SARYRLAPYNEQF
TRBV6-2/TRBV6-3	TRBJ2-2	ASSYWVPGGHYTGELF
TRBV20-1	TRBJ2-3	SARGPRTDTQY
TRBV20-1	TRBJ2-7	SARVIRDRTSYEQY